This TCR beta chain was identified during a study of preoperative IRX-2 immunotherapy in early breast cancer (dated by TCRdb to about 2019). Concerning this clone itself: This clone's antigen is unknown. One base away there is no much larger clone; base qualities are not given.

Its CDR3 holds 16 amino acids, cysteine through phenylalanine. Only the CDR3 region is kept as DNA, spanning 48 bases read in frame from base 1. Read against the paper, the sample's treatment or condition label means: preoperative locoregional IRX-2 cytokine immunotherapy. The samples were obtained from a phase Ib study that tested preoperative, locoregional IRX-2 cytokine immunotherapy meant to prime immune responses. Patients with early-stage breast cancer who were given IRX-2 before surgery served as donors. The library was obtained by the immunoSEQ multiplex PCR assay. As stored in TCRdb, this immuneACCESS dataset retains in-frame rearrangements with V and J assigned. A fraction of the clones does not appear; measured against another copy, unresolved V genes explain less than half of the discrepancy, and the remainder lacks a known reason. Counted in this sample were around 24,000 clones; about three quarters of them appeared once. The ten biggest clones cover around 7% of the sample.

This TCR was sampled from a human donor with breast cancer. The rearranged chain carries TRBV7-5 and TRBJ1-3; TRBD1 was called by the table and not checked on the DNA. TRBV7-5 is designated a pseudogene. The source material was lymph node tissue, sampled after IRX-2 immunotherapy. The DNA sequence is TGTGCCAGCAGCCCTCGGCAGGGGGCAGGTGGAAACACCATATATTTT. It encodes CASSPRQGAGGNTIYF.